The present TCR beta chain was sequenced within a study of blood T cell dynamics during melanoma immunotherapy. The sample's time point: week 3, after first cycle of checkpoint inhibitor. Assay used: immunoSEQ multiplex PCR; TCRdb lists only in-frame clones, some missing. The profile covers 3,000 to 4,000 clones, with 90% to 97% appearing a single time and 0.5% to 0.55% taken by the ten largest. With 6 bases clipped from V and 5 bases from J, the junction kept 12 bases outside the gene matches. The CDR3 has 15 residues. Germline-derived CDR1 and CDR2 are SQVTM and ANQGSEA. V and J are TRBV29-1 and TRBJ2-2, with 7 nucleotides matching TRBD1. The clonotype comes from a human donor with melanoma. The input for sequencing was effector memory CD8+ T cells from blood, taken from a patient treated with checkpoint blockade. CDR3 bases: TGCAGCGTCCAAAACCAGGGGGTTGGAACCGGGGAGCTGTTTTTT. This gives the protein CSVQNQGVGTGELFF.